This T cell receptor (beta chain) derives from a study of T cell repertoires in cytomegalovirus infection. In germline, CDR1 is SGHNT, CDR2 YYREEE (reference sequence). The trim removed 4 bases at V and 1 base at J, leaving 6 bases unmatched. The CDR3 has 15 amino acids. MiXCR was run by TCRdb on the reads, yielding one entry per CDR3 protein. The top ten hold 5.5% to 8% of the sample, which has 210,000 or so distinct CDR3 sequences, 5% to 8.5% seen once. A remark on this clonotype: The antigen is unknown.

The study's findings and limits: Dominant in the ex vivo response were TCR beta clonotypes restricted by HLA-C and specific for CMV. Cumulated frequencies of public TCR beta families served to identify carriers of CMV plus the relevant HLA.

This chain links TRBV5-4 with TRBJ1-1; TRBD1 agrees at 8 bases. Sequenced input: PBMCs. The TCR comes from a human donor in good health (CMV status not recorded). Some clones in this sample may be carry-over from other donors' samples. CDR3 in amino acids: CASSVQTGENTEAFF. CDR3 sequence (DNA): TGTGCCAGCAGCGTACAGACAGGGGAGAACACTGAAGCTTTCTTT.